This passage covers 25 T cell receptor beta chains from one sample sequenced in a study of blood T cell repertoires in COVID-19. The data were produced by immunoSEQ multiplex PCR, yet TCRdb's version contains in-frame clones alone and is incomplete. Of hundreds of thousands of clones detected, about 84% appear once; the ten largest clones hold approximately 2.1%. Source material: PBMCs or T cells enriched from blood (not recorded which). The receptors originated from a woman aged 45-60 years who had recovered from COVID-19.

The CDR3: CASSPQSVRYNSPLHF. The CDR3 DNA follows: TGTGCCAGCAGCCCACAAAGTGTCAGGTATAATTCACCCCTCCACTTT. The V and J genes are TRBV5-6 and TRBJ1-6; D gene unclear. V lost 4 bases to trimming and J lost 4 bases, with 15 bases between them. CDR1 and CDR2 (germline): SGHDT, YYEEEE. The CDR3 covers 16 residues.

The V gene is TRBV6-2 or TRBV6-3, the J gene TRBJ1-1, with TRBD1 as a possible D gene (5 bases). V shed 0 bases and J shed 6 bases, with 11 bases lying between them. Germline lookup yields CDR1 MNHEY and CDR2 SVGEGT. This CDR3 is built from 14 residues. The CDR3 DNA reads as TGTGCCAGCAGTTACTCGGGGGGAACGGCTGAAGCTTTCTTT. Its translation is CASSYSGGTAEAFF.

This clone was recorded once. The J gene is TRBJ2-7, the V gene TRBV11-3; 7 nucleotides agree with TRBD2. V lost 2 bases to trimming and J lost 7 bases; unmatched junction nucleotides: 11. The CDR3 contains 15 residues. Germline V CDR1 and CDR2: SGHNT, YENEEA. Here the CDR3 reads CASSLPPRLAHEQYF. CDR3 nucleotide sequence: TGTGCCAGCAGCTTACCCCCCCGACTAGCCCATGAGCAGTACTTC. The full variable domain, in which reference TRBV11-3 and TRBJ2-7 provide the parts outside the CDR3, is EAGVVQSPRYKIIEKKQPVAFWCNPISGHNTLYWYLQNLGQGPELLIRYENEEAVDDSQLPKDRFSAERLKGVDSTLKIQPAELGDSAVYLCASSLPPRLAHEQYFGPGTRLTVT.

V usage is TRBV2 and J usage is TRBJ2-2, with no clear D. Looked up from germline, CDR1 is SNHLY and CDR2 is FYNNEI. The V end was cut by 7 bases, the J end by 2 bases, with 8 bases between. The CDR3 length is 13 residues. CDR3 nucleotides: TGTGCCAGCAAGTCAGAAAACACCGGGGAGCTGTTTTTT. Translating gives CASKSENTGELFF.

The V gene is TRBV27, the J gene TRBJ2-3, with 9 bases matching TRBD1. After removal of 6 bases from V and 4 bases from J, the junction contained 8 bases not matched to a gene. The CDR3 contains 15 residues. Germline V gene data show CDR1 as MNHEY and CDR2 as SMNVEV (reference sequence). The CDR3 is CASRAGTGRSDTQYF. In nucleotides, the CDR3 is TGTGCCAGCAGGGCAGGGACAGGGAGGTCAGATACGCAGTATTTT.

CDR3 in DNA: TGCGCCAGCAGCCAACAGGAAGTCCCAGGGGCCAAAAACATTCAGTACTTC. As protein: CASSQQEVPGAKNIQYF. The V call is TRBV4-1, the J call TRBJ2-4; possible D gene TRBD1, 5 bases. The CDR3 consists of 17 residues. Germline V CDR1 and CDR2: MGHRA, YSYEKL. Deletions cut 2 bases from V and 1 base from J, with 15 bases between.

The CDR3, as DNA: TGTGCCAGCAGCTTGGCGGTTGGGACTAGTCGTCCCAATGAGCAGTTCTTC. This gives the protein CASSLAVGTSRPNEQFF. J is TRBJ2-1 and V is TRBV5-5, with 8 bases lining up with TRBD2. Looked up from germline, CDR1 is SGHKS and CDR2 is YYEKEE (reference sequence). This CDR3 has 17 residues. Trimming cost V 0 bases and J 6 bases; bases outside gene matches: 11.

The chain joins TRBV5-1 to TRBJ2-4, with 10 bases aligning to TRBD2. Germline CDR1 and CDR2: SGHRS and YFSETQ. V shed 1 base and J 1 base; nucleotides not matched to a gene: 8. The CDR3 is 18 residues long. The CDR3 bases are TGCGCCAGCAGCTTGTGGCTAGCGGGAGAGTATGCCAAAAACATTCAGTACTTC. Translation gives CASSLWLAGEYAKNIQYF.

The chain uses TRBV30 and TRBJ2-7; 11 bases map to TRBD2. V gave up 4 bases and J gave up 4 bases; unmatched junction bases: 12. Looked up from germline, CDR1 is GTSNPN and CDR2 is SVGIG (reference sequence). This CDR3 is built from 16 residues. For the CDR3, the DNA is TGTGCCTGGATCCCGCCCCGACTAGCGGGAAGGTACGAGCAGTACTTC. This encodes CAWIPPRLAGRYEQYF.

The chain carries TRBV27 and TRBJ1-2; D possibly corresponds to TRBD1 (6 bases). The ends were cut back, 6 bases at V and 4 bases at J, with 21 bases in the middle. The germline V gene has CDR1 MNHEY and CDR2 SMNVEV (reference sequence). The CDR3 length is 16 residues. The CDR3 protein is CASSRSGVSPLYGYTF. DNA for the CDR3: TGTGCCAGCAGCCGATCAGGGGTCTCCCCCCTCTATGGCTACACCTTC.

This rearrangement joins TRBV28 to TRBJ2-3, with TRBD1 matching over 8 bases. The CDR3 runs 16 residues. V was pared by 5 bases and J by 3 bases, with 10 bases of the junction left unmatched. The germline gives CDR1 MDHEN, CDR2 SYDVKM. This chain's CDR3 is CASSAPRGRGTDTQYF. CDR3 bases: TGTGCCAGCAGTGCCCCCAGGGGGCGCGGGACAGATACGCAGTATTTT.

The J gene is TRBJ2-2, the V gene TRBV2; 7 nucleotides match TRBD2. The CDR3 is made up of 15 amino acids. Germline loops: CDR1 SNHLY, CDR2 FYNNEI. V lost 5 bases, J lost 5 bases, and 8 bases stayed unmatched. CDR3 loop: CASSPGLPKTGELFF. The CDR3 DNA follows: TGTGCCAGCAGTCCGGGACTACCTAAAACCGGGGAGCTGTTTTTT.

V and J are TRBV7-2 and TRBJ2-3, with TRBD2 matching over 11 bases. With V trimmed by 5 bases and J by 5 bases, 6 bases remained unmatched. Germline V gives CDR1 SGHTA, CDR2 FQGNSA. The CDR3 has 15 residues. The CDR3 nucleotides read TGTGCCAGCAGCGCTAGCGGGGGGAGGGTAGATACGCAGTATTTT. Residues: CASSASGGRVDTQYF.

The chain employs TRBV6-2 or TRBV6-3 and TRBJ2-2; TRBD2 is a possible D gene (6 bases). V shed 4 bases and J shed 1 base, with 16 bases lying between them. CDR1 and CDR2 (germline): MNHEY, SVGEGT. There are 17 residues in the CDR3. The CDR3 is CASSFGLLALNTGELFF. CDR3 DNA: TGTGCCAGCAGTTTCGGACTCCTAGCGTTGAACACCGGGGAGCTGTTTTTT.

This chain uses TRBV5-5 with TRBJ2-7; TRBD2 is a possible D gene (5 bases). V was clipped by 2 bases and J by 4 bases, with 10 bases between them. The CDR3 runs 13 residues. The germline gives CDR1 SGHKS, CDR2 YYEKEE (reference sequence). The CDR3 nucleotides read TGTGCCAGCAGCTTAGGCGGGCGGTACGAGCAGTACTTC. Translating it yields CASSLGGRYEQYF. Full variable domain (missing parts from reference TRBV5-5 and TRBJ2-7): DAGVTQSPTHLIKTRGQQVTLRCSPISGHKSVSWYQQVLGQGPQFIFQYYEKEERGRGNFPDRFSARQFPNYSSELNVNALLLGDSALYLCASSLGGRYEQYFGPGTRLTVT.

The CDR3 reads CASTLGRGTNEKLFF. CDR3 coding DNA: TGTGCCAGCACTCTTGGGCGGGGCACTAATGAAAAACTGTTTTTT. The chain has TRBV6-5 and TRBJ1-4, with D tentatively TRBD1 (5 bases). V was pared by 7 bases and J by 2 bases, with 14 bases between. Germline CDR1 MNHEY, CDR2 SVGAGI. This CDR3 spans 15 amino acids.

On this clone: One end of the junction does not line up with germline, which may come from a read error. The J gene is TRBJ1-1, the V gene TRBV11-2, with D perhaps TRBD1 (6 bases). The V gene's germline CDR1 is SGHAT and CDR2 FQNNGV. This CDR3 contains 15 residues. The chain's CDR3 is CASSIEGGWITEAFF. The CDR3 nucleotides are TGTGCCAGCAGCATAGAGGGGGGGTGGATCACTGAAGCTTTCTTT.

The CDR3 region has the DNA TGCAGCGTCCTAGGACTAGCTACCTACGAGCAGTACTTC. It yields the protein CSVLGLATYEQYF. The chain combines TRBV29-1 with TRBJ2-7, with 8 bases matching TRBD2. Germline-derived CDR1 and CDR2 are SQVTM and ANQGSEA. The CDR3 is 13 amino acids. With V trimmed by 6 bases and J by 2 bases, 6 bases remained unmatched.

This rearrangement joins TRBV20-1 to TRBJ2-2; D gene ambiguous. Trimming cost V 5 bases and J 7 bases, with 8 bases left between them. The CDR3 runs 11 residues. The germline gives CDR1 DFQATT, CDR2 SNEGSKA (reference sequence). CDR3 in amino acids: CSASSSGELFF. CDR3 sequence (DNA): TGCAGTGCTTCGTCGAGCGGGGAGCTGTTTTTT.

CDR3 sequence (DNA): TGTGCCAGCAGCCCCGGACAGGGCACAGATACGCAGTATTTT. Protein: CASSPGQGTDTQYF. The V gene is TRBV7-2, the J gene TRBJ2-3; the match to TRBD1 covers 7 bases. J was trimmed by 1 base and V by 5 bases; bases with no gene match: 3. Germline CDR1 is SGHTA and CDR2 is FQGNSA. CDR3 size: 14 residues. The full variable domain, in which reference TRBV7-2 and TRBJ2-3 provide the parts outside the CDR3, is GAGVSQSPSNKVTEKGKDVELRCDPISGHTALYWYRQSLGQGLEFLIYFQGNSAPDKSGLPSDRFSAERTGGSVSTLTIQRTQQEDSAVYLCASSPGQGTDTQYFGPGTRLTVL.

The genes are TRBV7-2 and TRBJ1-6; 9 nucleotides line up with TRBD1. The CDR3 length is 14 residues. Germline-derived CDR1 and CDR2 are SGHTA and FQGNSA. V lost 5 bases, J lost 9 bases, and 5 bases stayed unmatched. The CDR3: CASSHRGQGSPLHF. The CDR3 DNA sequence: TGTGCCAGCAGCCACAGGGGGCAGGGTTCACCCCTCCACTTT.

This clone was seen more than once but under ten times. The rearrangement uses TRBV15 and TRBJ1-6; D uncertain. V was clipped by 1 base and J by 16 bases, with 20 bases between them. The CDR3 length is 15 residues. CDR1 LNHNV and CDR2 YYDKDF come from the germline V gene (reference sequence). The CDR3 is CATSRGSVYDSFLHF. CDR3 DNA: TGTGCCACCAGCAGAGGATCGGTCTACGACTCCTTTCTCCACTTT.

The chain recombines TRBV2 with TRBJ1-2; D is unresolved. V shed 10 bases and J shed 4 bases, with 10 bases lying between them. Germline V lookup: CDR1 SNHLY, CDR2 FYNNEI. The CDR3 sequence is 11 residues long. The CDR3 DNA sequence: TGTGCCAACCGAGGCCCCTATGGCTACACCTTC. Its translation: CANRGPYGYTF.

A note on this clone: This same CDR3 is encoded by further DNA sequences in the sample. The rearrangement links TRBV18 to TRBJ1-4; tentatively, D is TRBD1 (5 bases). The CDR3 consists of 13 residues. The V gene's germline CDR1 is KGHSH and CDR2 LQKENI. Between the trimmed V and J ends, which lost 2 bases and 8 bases, there was a span of 9 bases. CDR3 sequence reads: CASSPGQGEKLFF. The DNA of the CDR3 is TGTGCCAGCTCACCAGGGCAGGGCGAAAAACTGTTTTTT.

This chain connects TRBV7-9 to TRBJ2-1; D gene uncertain. V gave up 3 bases and J gave up 8 bases, with 17 bases separating them. The CDR3 contains 15 residues. Germline V gives CDR1 SEHNR, CDR2 FQNEAQ (reference sequence). CDR3 bases: TGTGCCAGCAGCTTGGGCTCCCAGCCGACACATGAGCAGTTCTTC. It is translated as CASSLGSQPTHEQFF.